The 18 T cell receptor beta chains below were found in one sample sequenced in a study of technical replicates of blood from several donors. Here immunoSEQ multiplex PCR was the method, and the copy in TCRdb shows in-frame clones only, minus some. The sample yields some 64,000 clones, around 97% seen once. The sequenced material came from T cells isolated from PBMCs. The receptor source for this set is a human donor in good health.

V usage is TRBV7-9 and J usage is TRBJ2-1; 11 nucleotides agree with TRBD2. There are 15 residues in the CDR3. CDR1 is SEHNR and CDR2 is FQNEAQ in the germline V gene (reference sequence). J lost 8 bases, V lost 5 bases, and 8 bases had no gene match. DNA of the CDR3: TGTGCCAGCAGCCCCCCTAGCGGGAGGTTCGATGAGCAGTTCTTC. The encoded protein is CASSPPSGRFDEQFF.

CDR3 DNA sequence: TGCGCCAGCCCCCCCCCGGGGAACACTGAAGCTTTCTTT. It yields the protein CASPPPGNTEAFF. The genes are TRBV23-1 and TRBJ1-1; D gene ambiguous. TRBV23-1 is an open reading frame, and its role is uncertain. Trimming shortened V by 8 bases and J by 1 base, and 11 bases separated the two germline ends. This CDR3 spans 13 amino acids.

The chain is built from TRBV5-5 and TRBJ1-2; 8 bases fit TRBD1. The CDR3 has 17 amino acids. Germline V lookup: CDR1 SGHKS, CDR2 YYEKEE (reference sequence). V was pared by 0 bases and J by 8 bases, with 15 bases of the junction left unmatched. The CDR3 sequence: CASSLDPGQDSLGGYTF. CDR3 DNA sequence: TGTGCCAGCAGCTTGGACCCGGGACAGGACTCCTTAGGGGGCTACACCTTC.

This chain joins TRBV7-6 and TRBJ2-3; 8 bases map to TRBD2. V was pared by 1 base and J by 3 bases, with 3 bases of the junction left unmatched. The CDR3 covers 15 residues. In germline, CDR1 is SGHVS, CDR2 FNYEAQ. CDR3 residues: CASSLVRGGTDTQYF. CDR3 sequence (DNA): TGTGCCAGCAGCTTAGTCCGGGGGGGGACAGATACGCAGTATTTT.

The V and J genes are TRBV10-1 and TRBJ2-7; D remains unclear. Germline-derived CDR1 and CDR2 are WNHNN and SYGVQD (reference sequence). V lost 3 bases and J lost 0, with 9 bases in between. This CDR3 is 14 amino acids long. CDR3 DNA: TGCGCCAGCAGTGATGGCGGAATCTCCTACGAGCAGTACTTC. It encodes CASSDGGISYEQYF.

The V call is TRBV9, the J call TRBJ1-2; 9 positions agree with TRBD1. The CDR3 is 16 amino acids. Losses at the gene ends were 0 bases for V and 7 bases for J; bases not matched to a gene: 10. Germline V gives CDR1 SGDLS, CDR2 YYNGEE. CDR3 amino acids: CASSVEGQGTIFGYTF. The CDR3 nucleotides read TGTGCCAGCAGCGTAGAAGGACAGGGGACCATCTTTGGCTACACCTTC.

This clone has a single count. The chain is built from TRBV7-9 and TRBJ2-7; D might be TRBD2 (5 bases). The CDR3 covers 14 residues. From germline, CDR1 is SEHNR and CDR2 FQNEAQ (reference sequence). V was pared by 3 bases and J by 5 bases, with 14 bases between. The CDR3: CASSFPLADDEQYF. CDR3 in DNA: TGTGCCAGCAGCTTTCCCCTAGCAGATGACGAGCAGTACTTC.

V is TRBV27 and J is TRBJ2-3, with 7 bases identical to TRBD1. The CDR3 consists of 15 residues. Germline-derived CDR1 and CDR2 are MNHEY and SMNVEV (reference sequence). Unmatched junction bases numbered 7, after V lost 6 bases and J lost 1 base. CDR3: CASSPTGVRTDTQYF. CDR3 coding DNA: TGTGCCAGCAGCCCAACAGGGGTTCGCACAGATACGCAGTATTTT.

This chain uses TRBV4-2 with TRBJ2-7; the match to TRBD2 covers 7 bases. V shed 0 bases, J shed 5 bases, and the junction held 7 bases outside the gene matches. This CDR3 is 15 amino acids long. CDR1 and CDR2 from the germline V gene are LGHNA and YNFKEQ. CDR3 DNA sequence: TGTGCCAGCAGCCAAGAGGGTCAGGGAGGGAACGAGCAGTACTTC. It is translated as CASSQEGQGGNEQYF.

The chain joins TRBV29-1 to TRBJ2-1; 9 bases agree with TRBD1. The CDR3 totals 15 residues. After removal of 7 bases from V and 7 bases from J, the junction contained 14 bases not matched to a gene. Per germline, CDR1 SQVTM and CDR2 ANQGSEA. The CDR3: CSATLGGQGRNEQFF. CDR3 DNA sequence: TGCAGCGCCACCTTGGGGGGACAGGGACGAAATGAGCAGTTCTTC.

V usage is TRBV28 and J usage is TRBJ2-1; no definite D call. Germline V gene lookup returns CDR1 MDHEN and CDR2 SYDVKM. The CDR3 consists of 15 residues. V gave up 5 bases and J gave up 2 bases, with 13 bases separating them. Here the CDR3 reads CASSTSGEPYNEQFF. In nucleotides, the CDR3 is TGTGCCAGCAGTACCTCCGGAGAACCCTACAATGAGCAGTTCTTC.

The chain's CDR3 is CASSEFWSSGSYEQFF. In DNA, the CDR3 is TGTGCCAGCAGTGAATTCTGGTCTAGCGGGAGTTATGAGCAGTTCTTC. This chain joins TRBV25-1 and TRBJ2-1; 10 bases line up with TRBD2. The germline V gene encodes CDR1 MGHDK and CDR2 SYGVNS. Germline trimming cut 1 base from V and 8 bases from J; bases unmatched to any gene: 8. The CDR3 is 16 amino acids.

The chain has TRBV7-8 and TRBJ2-7; D is possibly TRBD1 (5 bases). Trimming removed 10 bases at V and 6 bases at J, with 22 bases between. Germline V gene data show CDR1 as SGHVS and CDR2 as FQNEAQ. The CDR3 consists of 14 residues. In DNA form, the CDR3 reads TGTGCCACCACCCATTGGGGCAAATCTGGCGAGCAGTACTTC. Residues: CATTHWGKSGEQYF.

This chain connects TRBV12-5 to TRBJ2-5, with 11 positions matching TRBD1. The CDR3 runs to 14 residues. Germline CDR1 reads LGHNT; CDR2 reads FRNRAP. J lost 4 bases, V lost 6 bases, and 4 bases had no gene match. The CDR3 nucleotides are TGTGCTAGTGGCACCGGGACAGGGGGAGAGACCCAGTACTTC. It translates to CASGTGTGGETQYF.

This chain connects TRBV30 to TRBJ1-6, with TRBD1 as a possible D gene (5 bases). V was pared by 3 bases and J by 4 bases, with 10 bases between. Germline CDR1 and CDR2: GTSNPN and SVGIG (reference sequence). This CDR3 comprises 14 residues. CDR3 sequence reads: CAWRGQGYNSPLHF. CDR3 nucleotide sequence: TGTGCCTGGAGAGGGCAGGGATATAATTCACCCCTCCACTTT.

This chain connects TRBV19 to TRBJ1-1; TRBD1 aligns across 7 bases. This CDR3 comprises 15 residues. The ends lost 5 bases at V and 0 bases at J; junction bases unmatched: 6. Per the germline V gene, CDR1 is LNHDA and CDR2 is SQIVND (reference sequence). In DNA form, the CDR3 reads TGTGCCAGTAGTCCCCTGGACAGGTTGAACACTGAAGCTTTCTTT. This gives the protein CASSPLDRLNTEAFF.

The chain is built from TRBV11-3 and TRBJ1-1; 8 positions match TRBD1. V was pared by 3 bases and J by 2 bases, with 5 bases of the junction left unmatched. Germline loops: CDR1 SGHNT, CDR2 YENEEA. The CDR3 contains 15 residues. CDR3 protein: CASSFRTGYNTEAFF. CDR3 DNA: TGTGCCAGCAGCTTCCGGACAGGGTACAACACTGAAGCTTTCTTT.

The CDR3: CASSTGSAGTGELFF. The CDR3 DNA reads TGTGCCAGCAGCACAGGGTCTGCGGGCACCGGGGAGCTGTTTTTT. The chain combines TRBV28 with TRBJ2-2; weak D call: TRBD1 (6 bases). In germline, CDR1 is MDHEN, CDR2 SYDVKM. The CDR3 is made up of 15 amino acids. V was shortened by 6 bases and J by 4 bases, with 15 bases between the two germline ends.